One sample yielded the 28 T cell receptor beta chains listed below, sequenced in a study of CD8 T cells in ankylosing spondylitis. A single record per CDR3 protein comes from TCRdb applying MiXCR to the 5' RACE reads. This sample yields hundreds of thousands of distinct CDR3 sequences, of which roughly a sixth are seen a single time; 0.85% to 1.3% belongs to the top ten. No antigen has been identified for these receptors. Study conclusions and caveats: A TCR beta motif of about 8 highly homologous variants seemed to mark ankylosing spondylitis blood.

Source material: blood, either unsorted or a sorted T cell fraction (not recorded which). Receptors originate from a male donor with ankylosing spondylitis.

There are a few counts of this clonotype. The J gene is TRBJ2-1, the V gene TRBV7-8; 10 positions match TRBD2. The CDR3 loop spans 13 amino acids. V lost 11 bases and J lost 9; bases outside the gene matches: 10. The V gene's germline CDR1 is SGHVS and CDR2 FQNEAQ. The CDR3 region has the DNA TGTGCCGGCAAAAGCGGGGGGGCCAGTGAGCAGTTCTTC. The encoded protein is CAGKSGGASEQFF. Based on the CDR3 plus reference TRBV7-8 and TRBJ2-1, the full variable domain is GAGVSQSPRYKVAKRGQDVALRCDPISGHVSLFWYQQALGQGPEFLTYFQNEAQLDKSGLPSDRFFAERPEGSVSTLKIQRTQQEDSAVYLCAGKSGGASEQFFGPGTRLTVL.

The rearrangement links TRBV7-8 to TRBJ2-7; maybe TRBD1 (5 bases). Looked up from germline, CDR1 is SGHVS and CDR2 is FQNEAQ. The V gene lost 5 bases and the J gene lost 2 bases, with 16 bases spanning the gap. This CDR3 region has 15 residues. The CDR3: CASSQDTGNPYEQYF. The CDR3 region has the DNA TGTGCCAGCAGCCAGGACACAGGCAATCCCTACGAGCAGTACTTC.

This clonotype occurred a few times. CDR3 in DNA: TGTGCCAGCAGCTCTACCCTCGCTAGCGGGACACATCACTCCTACGAGCAGTACTTC. Protein product: CASSSTLASGTHHSYEQYF. The V and J genes are TRBV28 and TRBJ2-7; 9 nucleotides align to TRBD2. V lost 6 bases, J lost 0 bases, and 18 bases stayed unmatched. CDR1 MDHEN and CDR2 SYDVKM come from the germline V gene. This CDR3 contains 19 residues.

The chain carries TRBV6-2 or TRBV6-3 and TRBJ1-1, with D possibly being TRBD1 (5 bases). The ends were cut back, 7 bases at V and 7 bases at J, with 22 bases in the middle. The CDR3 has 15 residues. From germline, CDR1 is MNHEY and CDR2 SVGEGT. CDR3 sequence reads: CASTLLRPDQGEAFF. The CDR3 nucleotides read TGTGCCAGCACCCTACTAAGGCCCGACCAGGGTGAAGCTTTCTTT.

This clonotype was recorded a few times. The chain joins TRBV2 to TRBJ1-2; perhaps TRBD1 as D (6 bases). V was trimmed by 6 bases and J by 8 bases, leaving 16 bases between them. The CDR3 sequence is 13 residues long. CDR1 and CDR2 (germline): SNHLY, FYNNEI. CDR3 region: CASSLQGTGGYTF. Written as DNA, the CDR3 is TGTGCCAGCAGCCTACAGGGCACGGGGGGCTACACCTTC.

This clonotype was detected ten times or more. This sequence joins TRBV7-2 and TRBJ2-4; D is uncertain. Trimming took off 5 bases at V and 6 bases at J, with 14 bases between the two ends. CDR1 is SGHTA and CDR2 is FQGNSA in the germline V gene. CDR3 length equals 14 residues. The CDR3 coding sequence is TGTGCCAGCAGCCGGACCGAGGTGGGAAACATTCAGTACTTC. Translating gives CASSRTEVGNIQYF. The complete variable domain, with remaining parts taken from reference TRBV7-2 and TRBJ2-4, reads GAGVSQSPSNKVTEKGKDVELRCDPISGHTALYWYRQSLGQGLEFLIYFQGNSAPDKSGLPSDRFSAERTGGSVSTLTIQRTQQEDSAVYLCASSRTEVGNIQYFGAGTRLSVL.

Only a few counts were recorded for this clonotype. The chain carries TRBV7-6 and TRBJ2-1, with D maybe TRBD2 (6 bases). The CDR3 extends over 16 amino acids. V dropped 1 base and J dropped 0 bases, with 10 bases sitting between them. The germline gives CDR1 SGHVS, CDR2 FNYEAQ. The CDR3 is CASSLVMGGSYNEQFF. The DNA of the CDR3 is TGTGCCAGCAGCTTAGTAATGGGGGGCTCCTACAATGAGCAGTTCTTC. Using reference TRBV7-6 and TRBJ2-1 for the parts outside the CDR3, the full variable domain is GAGVSQSPRYKVTKRGQDVALRCDPISGHVSLYWYRQALGQGPEFLTYFNYEAQQDKSGLPNDRFSAERPEGSISTLTIQRTEQRDSAMYRCASSLVMGGSYNEQFFGPGTRLTVL.

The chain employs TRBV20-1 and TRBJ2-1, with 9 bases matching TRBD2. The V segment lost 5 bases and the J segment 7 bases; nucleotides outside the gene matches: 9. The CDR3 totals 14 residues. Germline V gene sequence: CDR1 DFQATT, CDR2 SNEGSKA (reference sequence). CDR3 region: CSADGLASYNEQFF. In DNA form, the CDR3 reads TGCAGTGCTGACGGACTAGCGAGTTATAATGAGCAGTTCTTC.

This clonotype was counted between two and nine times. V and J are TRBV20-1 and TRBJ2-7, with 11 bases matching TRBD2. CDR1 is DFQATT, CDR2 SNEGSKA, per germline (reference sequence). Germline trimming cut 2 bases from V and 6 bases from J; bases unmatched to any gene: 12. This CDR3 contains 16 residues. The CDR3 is CSARPLAGGVFGEQYF. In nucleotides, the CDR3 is TGCAGTGCTAGACCGCTAGCGGGAGGAGTCTTTGGCGAGCAGTACTTC.

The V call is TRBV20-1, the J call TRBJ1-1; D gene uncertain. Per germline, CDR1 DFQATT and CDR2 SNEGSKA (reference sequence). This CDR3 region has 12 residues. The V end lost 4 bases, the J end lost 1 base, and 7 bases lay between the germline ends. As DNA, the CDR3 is TGCAGTGCTAACGACGGGAACACTGAAGCTTTCTTT. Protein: CSANDGNTEAFF.

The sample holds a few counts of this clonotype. CDR3 DNA: TGTGCCAGCAGCTCCTTAGTGGGGTTTGAGGAAAAACTGTTTTTT. This sequence encodes CASSSLVGFEEKLFF. This chain links TRBV7-8 with TRBJ1-4; D call uncertain. Trimming took off 4 bases at V and 8 bases at J, with 17 bases between the two ends. Germline V gene sequence: CDR1 SGHVS, CDR2 FQNEAQ. This CDR3 has 15 amino acids.

CDR3: CASSLSGTSYEQYF. The CDR3 region has the DNA TGTGCCAGCAGCCTCAGTGGGACATCCTACGAGCAGTACTTC. The chain carries TRBV7-6 and TRBJ2-7; possible D gene TRBD1, 6 bases. Trimming pared 5 bases from V and 1 base from J, leaving 12 bases between. This CDR3 contains 14 residues. Germline-derived CDR1 and CDR2 are SGHVS and FNYEAQ.

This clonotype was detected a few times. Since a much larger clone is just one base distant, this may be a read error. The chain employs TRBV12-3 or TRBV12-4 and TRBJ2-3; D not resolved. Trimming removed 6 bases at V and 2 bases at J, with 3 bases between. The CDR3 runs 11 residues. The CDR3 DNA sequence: TGTGCCAGCAGATACACAGATACGCAGTATTTT. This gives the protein CASRYTDTQYF.

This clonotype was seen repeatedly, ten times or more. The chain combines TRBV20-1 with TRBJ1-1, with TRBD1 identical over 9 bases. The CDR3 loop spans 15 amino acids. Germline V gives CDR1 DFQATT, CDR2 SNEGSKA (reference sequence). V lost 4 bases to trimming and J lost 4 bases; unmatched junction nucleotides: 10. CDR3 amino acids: CSAIPGQGSVTEAFF. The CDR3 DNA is TGCAGTGCTATCCCGGGACAGGGATCCGTCACTGAAGCTTTCTTT.

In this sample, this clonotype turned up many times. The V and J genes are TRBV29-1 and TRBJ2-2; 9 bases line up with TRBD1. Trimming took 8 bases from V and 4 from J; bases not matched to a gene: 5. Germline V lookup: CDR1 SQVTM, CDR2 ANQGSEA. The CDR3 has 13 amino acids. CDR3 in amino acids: CSSRDRVTGELFF. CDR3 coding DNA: TGCAGCTCCCGGGACAGGGTCACCGGGGAGCTGTTTTTT.

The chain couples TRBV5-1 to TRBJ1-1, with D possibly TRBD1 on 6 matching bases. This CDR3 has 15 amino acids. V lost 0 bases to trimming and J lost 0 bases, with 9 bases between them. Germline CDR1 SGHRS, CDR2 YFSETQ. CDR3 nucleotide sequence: TGCGCCAGCAGCTTGGGGGACATAATGAACACTGAAGCTTTCTTT. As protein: CASSLGDIMNTEAFF.

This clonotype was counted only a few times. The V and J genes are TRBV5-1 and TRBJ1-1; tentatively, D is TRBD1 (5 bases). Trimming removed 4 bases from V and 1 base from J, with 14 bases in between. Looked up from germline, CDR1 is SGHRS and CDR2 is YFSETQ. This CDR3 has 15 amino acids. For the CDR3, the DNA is TGCGCCAGCAGCGCTTACGGGGCGGAGAACACTGAAGCTTTCTTT. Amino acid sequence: CASSAYGAENTEAFF.

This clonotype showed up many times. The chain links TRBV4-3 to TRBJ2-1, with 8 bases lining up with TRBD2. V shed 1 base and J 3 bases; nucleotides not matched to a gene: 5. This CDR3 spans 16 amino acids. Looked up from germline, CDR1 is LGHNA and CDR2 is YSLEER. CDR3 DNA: TGCGCCAGCAGCCAAGGGTTAGCGGGAATCTACAATGAGCAGTTCTTC. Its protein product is CASSQGLAGIYNEQFF.

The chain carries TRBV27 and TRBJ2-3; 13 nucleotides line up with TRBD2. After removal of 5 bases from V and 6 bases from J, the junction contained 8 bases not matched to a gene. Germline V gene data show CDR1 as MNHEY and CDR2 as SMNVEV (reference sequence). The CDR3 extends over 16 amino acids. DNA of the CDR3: TGTGCCAGCAGTCCCTGGACTAGCGGGGGTGCGGATACGCAGTATTTT. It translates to CASSPWTSGGADTQYF.

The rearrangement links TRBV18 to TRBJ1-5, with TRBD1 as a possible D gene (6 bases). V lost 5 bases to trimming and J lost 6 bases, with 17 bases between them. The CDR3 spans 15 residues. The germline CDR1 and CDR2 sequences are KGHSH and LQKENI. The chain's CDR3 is CASSSVPGASQPQHF. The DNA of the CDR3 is TGTGCCAGCTCATCGGTCCCAGGGGCGAGTCAGCCCCAGCATTTT.

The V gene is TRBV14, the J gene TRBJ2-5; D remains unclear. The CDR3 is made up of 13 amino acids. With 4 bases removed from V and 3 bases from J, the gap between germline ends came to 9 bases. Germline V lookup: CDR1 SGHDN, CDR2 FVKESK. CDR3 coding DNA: TGTGCCAGCAGCCCCCTCCCCAAAGAGACCCAGTACTTC. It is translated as CASSPLPKETQYF.

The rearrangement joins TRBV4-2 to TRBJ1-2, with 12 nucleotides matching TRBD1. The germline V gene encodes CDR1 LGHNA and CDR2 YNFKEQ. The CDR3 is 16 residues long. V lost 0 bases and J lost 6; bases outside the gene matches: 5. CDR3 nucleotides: TGTGCCAGCAGCCAAGATCTGGGGACAGGGGGCCATGGCTACACCTTC. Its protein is CASSQDLGTGGHGYTF.

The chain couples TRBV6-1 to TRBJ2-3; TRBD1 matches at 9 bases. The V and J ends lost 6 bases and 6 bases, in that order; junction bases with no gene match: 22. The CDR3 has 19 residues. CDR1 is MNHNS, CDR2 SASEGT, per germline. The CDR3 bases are TGTGCCAGCAGCTCAAAGCGTCCGGGACAGGGACCTCCACACGATACGCAGTATTTT. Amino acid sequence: CASSSKRPGQGPPHDTQYF.

This CDR3 is CASSRFTGTSGSNEQFF. As DNA, the CDR3 is TGTGCCAGCAGCCGATTCACAGGGACTAGCGGGAGTAATGAGCAGTTCTTC. The chain couples TRBV7-8 to TRBJ2-1; 14 nucleotides align to TRBD2. CDR3 length equals 17 residues. V was clipped by 5 bases and J by 7 bases; unmatched bases: 10. Germline V gene sequence: CDR1 SGHVS, CDR2 FQNEAQ.

The CDR3 spells CASSLPGRDTEAFF. In DNA form, the CDR3 reads TGTGCCAGCAGTTTACCCGGGAGGGACACTGAAGCTTTCTTT. The rearrangement uses TRBV28 and TRBJ1-1; no reliable D call. Trimming took off 2 bases at V and 3 bases at J, with 10 bases between the two ends. Germline lookup yields CDR1 MDHEN and CDR2 SYDVKM. The CDR3 is made up of 14 amino acids.

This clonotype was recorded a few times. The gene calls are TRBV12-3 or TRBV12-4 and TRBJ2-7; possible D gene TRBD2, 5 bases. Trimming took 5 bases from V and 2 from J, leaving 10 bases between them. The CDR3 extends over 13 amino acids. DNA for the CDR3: TGTGCCAGCAGTCGGGATCATACCTACGAGCAGTACTTC. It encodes CASSRDHTYEQYF.

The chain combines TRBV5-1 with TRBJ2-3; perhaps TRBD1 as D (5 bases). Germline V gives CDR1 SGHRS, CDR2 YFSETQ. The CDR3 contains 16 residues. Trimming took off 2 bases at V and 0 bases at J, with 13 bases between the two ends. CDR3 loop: CASSLQEYSSTDTQYF. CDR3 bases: TGCGCCAGCAGCTTACAGGAATATTCTAGCACAGATACGCAGTATTTT.

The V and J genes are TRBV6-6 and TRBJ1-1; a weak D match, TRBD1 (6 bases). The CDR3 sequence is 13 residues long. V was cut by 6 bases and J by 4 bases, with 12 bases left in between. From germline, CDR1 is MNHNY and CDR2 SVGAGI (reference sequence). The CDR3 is CASRGGRRTEAFF. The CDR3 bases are TGTGCCAGCAGAGGGGGGAGACGCACTGAAGCTTTCTTT.